The 6 T cell receptor beta chains reported below all come from one sample, sequenced in a study of T cell repertoires in cytomegalovirus infection (dated by TCRdb to between 2018 and 2021). Taken with the paper, the label for treatment or condition translates to: in vitro stimulation with specific CMV peptide epitopes to enrich CMV-specific T cells. Antigens for these TCRs are unknown. Reads for this sample came from an Illumina HiSeq 1500. Starting from the raw public reads, TCRdb applied fastp trimming at Q25, assembled clones with MiXCR and retained in-frame beta chains. Rows with a matching CDR3 protein are joined into one entry that keeps the most common DNA and genes. This sample is represented by 150,000 or so distinct CDR3 sequences; about 20% of them were singletons. Roughly 27% of the sample comes from the top ten. Source: CD8+ T cells from cultured PBMCs, taken from culture after CMV antigen stimulation. These receptor sequences come from a human donor in good health (CMV status not recorded). Some clones in this sample may be carry-over from other donors' samples.

The rearrangement joins TRBV7-7 to TRBJ1-3, with a possible D match to TRBD1 (5 bases). Trimming pared 5 bases from V and 4 bases from J, leaving 24 bases between. This CDR3 comprises 18 residues. Germline V gene sequence: CDR1 SSHAT, CDR2 FNYEAQ (reference sequence). The CDR3 is CASSPLLPGPGEGNTIYF. CDR3 coding DNA: TGTGCCAGCAGCCCCCTACTGCCGGGACCCGGAGAGGGAAACACCATATATTTT.

This rearrangement joins TRBV5-1 to TRBJ2-7; 10 nucleotides agree with TRBD1. CDR3 length: 16 amino acids. V shed 0 bases and J 1 base; nucleotides not matched to a gene: 4. Germline CDR1 and CDR2: SGHRS and YFSETQ. The CDR3 loop reads CASSLGDRGGSYEQYF. CDR3 nucleotide sequence: TGCGCCAGCAGCTTGGGGGACAGGGGTGGTTCCTACGAGCAGTACTTC. The whole variable domain, filled in from reference TRBV5-1 and TRBJ2-7, reads KAGVTQTPRYLIKTRGQQVTLSCSPISGHRSVSWYQQTPGQGLQFLFEYFSETQRNKGNFPGRFSGRQFSNSRSEMNVSTLELGDSALYLCASSLGDRGGSYEQYFGPGTRLTVT.

Only a few counts were recorded for this clonotype. V is TRBV7-2 and J is TRBJ1-5; possibly TRBD1 for D (5 bases). V shed 5 bases and J shed 3 bases, with 17 bases lying between them. Germline V gives CDR1 SGHTA, CDR2 FQGNSA. The CDR3 length is 16 residues. The CDR3 region is CASSPKGQGSNQPQHF. In DNA form, the CDR3 reads TGTGCCAGCAGCCCCAAAGGGCAGGGCTCCAATCAGCCCCAGCATTTT.

The rearrangement links TRBV6-5 to TRBJ1-1; the D gene is possibly TRBD1 (5 bases). The CDR3 extends over 14 amino acids. Germline loops: CDR1 MNHEY, CDR2 SVGAGI. Trimming left V 2 bases short and J 4 bases short, with 11 bases between. CDR3 nucleotides: TGTGCCAGCAGTTACACAGGAGTTCGCACTGAAGCTTTCTTT. Its translation: CASSYTGVRTEAFF.

This clonotype has more than one count but fewer than ten. This chain connects TRBV4-1 to TRBJ1-1; D is ambiguous. V shed 5 bases and J shed 7 bases, with 11 bases lying between them. This CDR3 has 12 amino acids. Germline V CDR1 and CDR2: MGHRA, YSYEKL. In nucleotides, the CDR3 is TGCGCCAGCAGCGTCGACACTGGTGAAGCTTTCTTT. Protein sequence: CASSVDTGEAFF.

The chain employs TRBV5-5 and TRBJ1-3; D not resolved. The CDR3 loop spans 15 amino acids. Germline CDR1 reads SGHKS; CDR2 reads YYEKEE (reference sequence). Deletions cut 0 bases from V and 0 bases from J, with 7 bases between. CDR3 bases: TGTGCCAGCAGCTTGGCCGGGCGCTCTGGAAACACCATATATTTT. Translated, it gives CASSLAGRSGNTIYF.